This T cell receptor beta chain was obtained from a study of Tregs in tolerant kidney transplant recipients. Per the germline V gene, CDR1 is SEHNR and CDR2 is FQNEAQ (reference sequence). The CDR3 is 15 amino acids. Unmatched junction bases numbered 9, after V lost 5 bases and J lost 5 bases. Note on this clone: The missing CDR3 end, 3 residues past where the read stops, is filled in from the germline J gene.

TCRdb keeps only in-frame clones here, not all; method: immunoSEQ multiplex PCR. This sample's table reports approximately 50,000 clones. Material: CD4+ T cells from blood, obtained before the transplant. This sequence originates from a human donor who received a combined kidney and bone marrow transplant. The V gene is TRBV7-9, the J gene TRBJ1-2; 9 bases agree with TRBD1. Incomplete CDR3 DNA: TGTGCCAGCAGCCCCAAGACAGGGGGATGGTATGGC. This translates into CASSPKTGGWYG. In full, the CDR3 is CASSPKTGGWYGYTF.